The 24 T cell receptor beta chains given below trace back to one sample, sequenced in a study of a mutant IDH1 vaccine in newly diagnosed glioma. Described time point: week 23, last vaccination. Every vaccination contained 300 ug of the mutant IDH1 20-mer peptide and was paired with topical imiquimod. Clones were read by immunoSEQ multiplex PCR, and TCRdb kept only the in-frame ones, dropping some. The table includes around 56,000 clones, roughly three quarters detected once. Their target antigens are unknown. The input for sequencing was PBMCs, taken from a glioma patient whose treatment included an IDH1 peptide vaccine. These receptors were taken from a woman aged 40 to 50 with glioma. Some clones in this sample may be carry-over from other donors' samples.

CDR3 DNA sequence: TGTGCCAGCAGCTTAGCGTCGCAGGGAGGTGAAAAACTGTTTTTT. This translates into CASSLASQGGEKLFF. This chain connects TRBV7-8 to TRBJ1-4; possible D gene TRBD1, 5 bases. Germline lookup yields CDR1 SGHVS and CDR2 FQNEAQ. Between the trimmed V and J ends, which lost 0 bases and 7 bases, there was a span of 12 bases. CDR3 length: 15 residues.

V and J are TRBV7-2 and TRBJ2-3; D gene uncertain. Germline values: CDR1 SGHTA, CDR2 FQGNSA. There are 11 residues in the CDR3. V lost 4 bases, J lost 14 bases, and 13 bases lay in between. The CDR3 spells CASSSLLGWYF. The CDR3 DNA is TGTGCCAGCAGCTCTCTACTGGGGTGGTATTTT.

V is TRBV5-1 and J is TRBJ1-3; D might be TRBD1 (6 bases). With 0 bases removed from V and 4 bases from J, the gap between germline ends came to 8 bases. This CDR3 comprises 14 residues. From germline, CDR1 is SGHRS and CDR2 YFSETQ. The CDR3 protein is CASSLDRAGNTIYF. CDR3 bases: TGCGCCAGCAGCTTGGACAGGGCAGGAAACACCATATATTTT.

This clone was counted between two and nine times. The V gene is TRBV30, the J gene TRBJ1-2, with D possibly matching TRBD1 (5 bases). Per the germline V gene, CDR1 is GTSNPN and CDR2 is SVGIG (reference sequence). Between the trimmed V and J ends, which lost 6 bases and 2 bases, there was a span of 10 bases. The CDR3 is 12 residues long. This CDR3 reads CACRDSNYGYTF. The CDR3 DNA follows: TGTGCCTGCCGGGACTCGAACTATGGCTACACCTTC. The full variable domain, completed using reference TRBV30 and TRBJ1-2, is SQTIHQWPATLVQPVGSPLSLECTVEGTSNPNLYWYRQAAGRGLQLLFYSVGIGQISSEVPQNLSASRPQDRQFILSSKKLLLSDSGFYLCACRDSNYGYTFGSGTRLTVV.

The V gene is TRBV5-1, the J gene TRBJ1-1; no clear D gene. Germline V CDR1 and CDR2: SGHRS, YFSETQ. Trimming cost V 2 bases and J 4 bases, with 9 bases left between them. The CDR3 totals 13 residues. The CDR3 protein is CASSLAGFTEAFF. CDR3 sequence (DNA): TGCGCCAGCAGCTTAGCGGGCTTCACTGAAGCTTTCTTT.

This clone appeared once. The rearrangement links TRBV10-3 to TRBJ1-4; D gene uncertain. With 0 bases removed from V and 0 bases from J, the gap between germline ends came to 20 bases. The CDR3 runs to 20 residues. Germline V gene sequence: CDR1 ENHRY, CDR2 SYGVKD. The CDR3 DNA reads TGTGCCATCAGTGAGTCGTTTGGGGTCGGATCACTTGCAACTAATGAAAAACTGTTTTTT. Translated: CAISESFGVGSLATNEKLFF.

The chain has TRBV25-1 and TRBJ1-2, with D tentatively TRBD1 (5 bases). The germline V and J ends were trimmed by 5 bases and 6 bases, with 19 bases remaining between them. The CDR3 runs to 15 residues. Germline CDR1 reads MGHDK; CDR2 reads SYGVNS. CDR3 in DNA: TGTGCCAGCAGTTTCACCCCTGACAGAGGTCATGGCTACACCTTC. This gives the protein CASSFTPDRGHGYTF.

The gene calls are TRBV6-1 and TRBJ1-1; TRBD1 matches 8 bases. The CDR3 is 12 amino acids. Germline loops: CDR1 MNHNS, CDR2 SASEGT. V gave up 3 bases and J gave up 9 bases; unmatched junction bases: 3. The CDR3 DNA is TGTGCCAGCAGTGAGGCAGGGGGCAAAGCTTTCTTT. Its translation: CASSEAGGKAFF.

This rearrangement joins TRBV5-1 to TRBJ2-2; D remains ambiguous. The CDR3 sequence is 15 residues long. Germline V gene lookup returns CDR1 SGHRS and CDR2 YFSETQ. The V gene lost 0 bases and the J gene lost 2 bases, with 8 bases spanning the gap. The CDR3, as DNA: TGCGCCAGCAGCTTGGAGGTCGGCAACACCGGGGAGCTGTTTTTT. This sequence encodes CASSLEVGNTGELFF.

This clone has just one count. This rearrangement joins TRBV5-1 to TRBJ1-5; possible D gene TRBD1, 5 bases. Trimming pared 3 bases from V and 3 bases from J, leaving 13 bases between. The germline V gene encodes CDR1 SGHRS and CDR2 YFSETQ. CDR3 length equals 15 residues. The CDR3 region has the DNA TGCGCCAGCAGCTCCGGGGGGGTCAACAATCAGCCCCAGCATTTT. Translation gives CASSSGGVNNQPQHF.

Here the CDR3 reads CASSLVRGEGNTEAFF. The CDR3 nucleotides are TGCGCCAGCAGCTTGGTGCGAGGGGAAGGGAACACTGAAGCTTTCTTT. This sequence joins TRBV5-1 and TRBJ1-1; weak D call: TRBD1 (5 bases). The CDR3 runs to 16 residues. CDR1 and CDR2 from the germline V gene are SGHRS and YFSETQ. V was pared by 0 bases and J by 1 base, with 13 bases between.

Comments on this clone: The sample holds other DNA sequences that translate to the same CDR3. This chain uses TRBV9 with TRBJ2-2; D is undetermined. V was trimmed by 0 bases and J by 7 bases, leaving 1 base between them. CDR3 length: 11 residues. Germline V lookup: CDR1 SGDLS, CDR2 YYNGEE. The CDR3 spells CASSVGGELFF. CDR3 bases: TGTGCCAGCAGCGTAGGCGGGGAGCTGTTTTTT.

The rearrangement links TRBV5-1 to TRBJ2-3; D possibly corresponds to TRBD2 (7 bases). This CDR3 contains 17 residues. Germline loops: CDR1 SGHRS, CDR2 YFSETQ. The V end was cut by 3 bases, the J end by 2 bases, with 19 bases between. The CDR3: CASSSTFTGGPTDTQYF. CDR3 nucleotides: TGCGCCAGCAGCTCAACTTTCACGGGGGGCCCCACAGATACGCAGTATTTT.

This rearrangement joins TRBV6-6 to TRBJ1-1; D is undetermined. Trimming took off 3 bases at V and 3 bases at J, with 5 bases between the two ends. The CDR3 consists of 12 residues. Per the germline V gene, CDR1 is MNHNY and CDR2 is SVGAGI (reference sequence). CDR3 nucleotides: TGTGCCAGCAGTTATGGGGACACTGAAGCTTTCTTT. Residues: CASSYGDTEAFF.

V gene TRBV5-1 combines with J gene TRBJ1-2; 10 positions match TRBD1. CDR1 is SGHRS and CDR2 is YFSETQ in the germline V gene. The CDR3 runs to 16 residues. The V and J ends lost 4 bases and 6 bases, in that order; junction bases with no gene match: 12. Here the CDR3 reads CASSALSGTGDNGYTF. CDR3 nucleotides: TGCGCCAGCAGCGCGCTTTCCGGGACAGGGGATAATGGCTACACCTTC.

The chain employs TRBV6-1 and TRBJ2-5; unclear D gene. V was clipped by 0 bases and J by 5 bases, with 7 bases between them. Looked up from germline, CDR1 is MNHNS and CDR2 is SASEGT. The CDR3 consists of 13 residues. The DNA for the CDR3 is TGTGCCAGCAGTGAAGCCTTGGTGGAGACCCAGTACTTC. It is translated as CASSEALVETQYF.

The chain employs TRBV2 and TRBJ1-2, with TRBD1 matching 10 bases. The CDR3 loop spans 14 amino acids. The V gene end was trimmed by 6 bases and the J gene end by 6 bases; junction bases not matched to a gene: 7. Germline lookup yields CDR1 SNHLY and CDR2 FYNNEI. The CDR3 DNA reads as TGTGCCAGCAGGCAGGGACAGGGGAGGGATGGCTACACCTTC. Protein: CASRQGQGRDGYTF. The complete variable domain, with remaining parts taken from reference TRBV2 and TRBJ1-2, reads EPEVTQTPSHQVTQMGQEVILRCVPISNHLYFYWYRQILGQKVEFLVSFYNNEISEKSEIFDDQFSVERPDGSNFTLKIRSTKLEDSAMYFCASRQGQGRDGYTFGSGTRLTVV.

V and J are TRBV18 and TRBJ2-1; 8 bases fit TRBD2. This CDR3 region has 15 residues. Per the germline V gene, CDR1 is KGHSH and CDR2 is LQKENI. J lost 5 bases, V lost 4 bases, and 7 bases had no gene match. CDR3 sequence reads: CASSQIAGGDNEQFF. Here the CDR3 DNA reads TGTGCCAGCTCACAAATAGCCGGGGGGGACAATGAGCAGTTCTTC.

The CDR3 bases are TGTGCCAGCAGCTTAGGTCGGGGAGGCTACACCTTC. This translates into CASSLGRGGYTF. The chain combines TRBV7-9 with TRBJ1-2; D gene ambiguous. Trimming took off 1 base at V and 8 bases at J, with 8 bases between the two ends. CDR1 is SEHNR, CDR2 FQNEAQ, per germline (reference sequence). There are 12 residues in the CDR3. Full variable domain (rest looked up from reference TRBV7-9 and TRBJ1-2): DTGVSQNPRHKITKRGQNVTFRCDPISEHNRLYWYRQTLGQGPEFLTYFQNEAQLEKSRLLSDRFSAERPKGSFSTLEIQRTEQGDSAMYLCASSLGRGGYTFGSGTRLTVV.

The chain links TRBV7-9 to TRBJ2-1; no firm D call. This CDR3 region has 15 residues. Germline CDR1 reads SEHNR; CDR2 reads FQNEAQ (reference sequence). With 1 base removed from V and 5 bases from J, the gap between germline ends came to 12 bases. The CDR3, as DNA: TGTGCCAGCAGCTTAGAGGCCAGAAAAAACAATGAGCAGTTCTTC. Protein sequence: CASSLEARKNNEQFF.

V gene TRBV13 combines with J gene TRBJ2-4, with D perhaps being TRBD1 or TRBD2 (5 bases each). Germline V gene data show CDR1 as PRHDT and CDR2 as FYEKMQ (reference sequence). V was clipped by 1 base and J by 5 bases, with 9 bases between them. This CDR3 has 14 residues. The DNA for the CDR3 is TGTGCCAGCAGCTTAGTAGGGACCCAAAACATTCAGTACTTC. Translated: CASSLVGTQNIQYF.

This chain connects TRBV27 to TRBJ2-7, with a tentative D call TRBD1 (6 bases). This CDR3 spans 13 amino acids. Germline V gene sequence: CDR1 MNHEY, CDR2 SMNVEV (reference sequence). V was shortened by 6 bases and J by 1 base, with 10 bases between the two germline ends. The CDR3 coding sequence is TGTGCCAGCAGCTACAGGGAATCCTACGAGCAGTACTTC. Residues: CASSYRESYEQYF.

The chain links TRBV10-3 to TRBJ1-3; D call uncertain. This CDR3 comprises 14 residues. Germline V gene sequence: CDR1 ENHRY, CDR2 SYGVKD. Trimming pared 6 bases from V and 1 base from J, leaving 10 bases between. CDR3 protein: CAISLTPSGNTIYF. CDR3 nucleotides: TGTGCCATCAGCCTAACACCGTCTGGAAACACCATATATTTT.

The chain uses TRBV5-1 and TRBJ2-3; TRBD2 aligns across 11 bases. V lost 4 bases to trimming and J lost 5 bases; unmatched junction nucleotides: 3. The CDR3 has 14 residues. In germline, CDR1 is SGHRS, CDR2 YFSETQ. As DNA, the CDR3 is TGCGCCAGCAGCACCCTAGCGGGGGGAGATACGCAGTATTTT. This gives the protein CASSTLAGGDTQYF.